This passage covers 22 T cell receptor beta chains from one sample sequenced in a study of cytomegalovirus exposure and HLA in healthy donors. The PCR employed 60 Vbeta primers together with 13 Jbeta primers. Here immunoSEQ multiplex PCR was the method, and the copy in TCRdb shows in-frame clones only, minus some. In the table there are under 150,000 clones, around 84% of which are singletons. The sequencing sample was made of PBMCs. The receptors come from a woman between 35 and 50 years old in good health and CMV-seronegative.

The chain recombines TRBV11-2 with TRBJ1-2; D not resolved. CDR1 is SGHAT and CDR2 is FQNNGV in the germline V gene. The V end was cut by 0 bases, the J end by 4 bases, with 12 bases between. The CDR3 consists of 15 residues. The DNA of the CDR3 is TGTGCCAGCAGCTTAGACGCGGCCTCCAGCTATGGCTACACCTTC. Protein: CASSLDAASSYGYTF.

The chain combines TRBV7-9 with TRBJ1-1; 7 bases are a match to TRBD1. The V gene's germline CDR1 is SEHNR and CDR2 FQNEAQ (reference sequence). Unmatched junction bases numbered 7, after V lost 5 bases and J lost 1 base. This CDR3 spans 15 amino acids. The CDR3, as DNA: TGTGCCAGCAGCCCCCGGGACAGAGGGAACACTGAAGCTTTCTTT. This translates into CASSPRDRGNTEAFF.

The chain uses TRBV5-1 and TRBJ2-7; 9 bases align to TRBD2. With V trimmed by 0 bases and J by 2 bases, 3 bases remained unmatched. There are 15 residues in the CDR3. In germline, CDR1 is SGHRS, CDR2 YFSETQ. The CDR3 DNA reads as TGCGCCAGCAGCTTGGTAGTAGCGGGAGCCTACGAGCAGTACTTC. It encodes CASSLVVAGAYEQYF.

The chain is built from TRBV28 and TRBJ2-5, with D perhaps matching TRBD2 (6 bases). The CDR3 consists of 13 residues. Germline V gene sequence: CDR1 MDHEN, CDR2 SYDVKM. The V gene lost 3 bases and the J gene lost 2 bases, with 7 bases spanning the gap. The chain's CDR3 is CASSFGGQETQYF. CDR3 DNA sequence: TGTGCCAGCAGTTTCGGGGGACAAGAGACCCAGTACTTC.

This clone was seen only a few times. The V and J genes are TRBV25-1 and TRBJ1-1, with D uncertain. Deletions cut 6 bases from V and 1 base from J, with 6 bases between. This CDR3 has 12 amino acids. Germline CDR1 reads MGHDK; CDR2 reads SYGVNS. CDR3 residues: CASSLGNTEAFF. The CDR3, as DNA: TGTGCCAGCAGCCTCGGGAACACTGAAGCTTTCTTT.

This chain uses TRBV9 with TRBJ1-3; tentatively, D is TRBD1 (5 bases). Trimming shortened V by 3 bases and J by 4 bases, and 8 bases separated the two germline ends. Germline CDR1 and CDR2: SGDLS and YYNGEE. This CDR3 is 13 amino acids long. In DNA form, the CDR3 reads TGTGCCAGCAGCGGGACACCCGGAAACACCATATATTTT. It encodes CASSGTPGNTIYF.

This CDR3 reads CASRTGNQPQHF. The CDR3 DNA follows: TGTGCCAGCAGGACAGGTAATCAGCCCCAGCATTTT. This chain uses TRBV7-9 with TRBJ1-5; maybe TRBD1 (6 bases). Deletions cut 6 bases from V and 4 bases from J, with 7 bases between. This CDR3 spans 12 amino acids. CDR1 is SEHNR and CDR2 is FQNEAQ in the germline V gene (reference sequence).

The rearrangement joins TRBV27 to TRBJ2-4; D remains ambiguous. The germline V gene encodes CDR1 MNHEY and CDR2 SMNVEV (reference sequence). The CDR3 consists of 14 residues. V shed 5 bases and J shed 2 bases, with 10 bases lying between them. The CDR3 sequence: CASSLSRSKNIQYF. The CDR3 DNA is TGTGCCAGCAGTCTGAGTCGGTCCAAAAACATTCAGTACTTC.

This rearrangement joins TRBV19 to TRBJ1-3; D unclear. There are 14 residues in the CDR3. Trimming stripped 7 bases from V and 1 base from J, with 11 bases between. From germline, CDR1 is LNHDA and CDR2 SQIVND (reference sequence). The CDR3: CASTVQASGNTIYF. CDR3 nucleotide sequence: TGTGCCAGTACGGTTCAGGCATCTGGAAACACCATATATTTT.

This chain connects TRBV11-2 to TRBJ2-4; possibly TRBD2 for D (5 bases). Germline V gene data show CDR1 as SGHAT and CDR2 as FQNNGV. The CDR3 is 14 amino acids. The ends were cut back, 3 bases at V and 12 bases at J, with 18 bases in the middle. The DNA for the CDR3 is TGTGCCAGCAGCTTCGGGATAGCGACACCCAGTCAGTACTTC. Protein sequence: CASSFGIATPSQYF.

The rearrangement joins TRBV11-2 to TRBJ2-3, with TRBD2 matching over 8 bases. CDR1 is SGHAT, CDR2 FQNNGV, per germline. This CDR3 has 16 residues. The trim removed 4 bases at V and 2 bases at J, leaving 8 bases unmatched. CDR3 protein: CASSSPGGQYTDTQYF. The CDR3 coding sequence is TGTGCCAGCAGCTCGCCGGGGGGGCAGTACACAGATACGCAGTATTTT. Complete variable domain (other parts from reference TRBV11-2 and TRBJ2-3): EAGVAQSPRYKIIEKRQSVAFWCNPISGHATLYWYQQILGQGPKLLIQFQNNGVVDDSQLPKDRFSAERLKGVDSTLKIQPAKLEDSAVYLCASSSPGGQYTDTQYFGPGTRLTVL.

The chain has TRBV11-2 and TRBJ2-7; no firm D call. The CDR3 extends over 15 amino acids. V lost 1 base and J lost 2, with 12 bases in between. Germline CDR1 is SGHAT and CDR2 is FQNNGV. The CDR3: CASSLGLGITYEQYF. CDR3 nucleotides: TGTGCCAGCAGCTTAGGGCTAGGAATCACCTACGAGCAGTACTTC.

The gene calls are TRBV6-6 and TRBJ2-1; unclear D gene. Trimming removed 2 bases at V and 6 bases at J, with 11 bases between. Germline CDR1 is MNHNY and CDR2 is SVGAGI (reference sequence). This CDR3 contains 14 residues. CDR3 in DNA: TGTGCCAGCAGTTACACCTCCTCCAGCAATGAGCAGTTCTTC. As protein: CASSYTSSSNEQFF.

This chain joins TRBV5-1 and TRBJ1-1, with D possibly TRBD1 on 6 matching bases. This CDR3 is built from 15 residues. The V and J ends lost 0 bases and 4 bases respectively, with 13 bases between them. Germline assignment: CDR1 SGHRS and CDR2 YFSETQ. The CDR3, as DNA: TGCGCCAGCAGCTTGGTACAGGGCGTAGGCACTGAAGCTTTCTTT. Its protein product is CASSLVQGVGTEAFF.

The DNA of the CDR3 is TGCGCCAGCAGCAGGGACAGGGGATCTGGCTACACCTTC. Translating it yields CASSRDRGSGYTF. The chain links TRBV5-1 to TRBJ1-2; 10 bases match TRBD1. The length of the CDR3 is 13 residues. Trimming removed 4 bases from V and 7 bases from J; junction bases left unmatched: 4. CDR1 is SGHRS, CDR2 YFSETQ, per germline.

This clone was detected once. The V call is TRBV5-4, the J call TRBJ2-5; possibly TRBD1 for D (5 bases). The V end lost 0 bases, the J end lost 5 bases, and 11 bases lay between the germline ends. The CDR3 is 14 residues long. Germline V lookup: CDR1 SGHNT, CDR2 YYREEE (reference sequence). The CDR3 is CASSLAGLAETQYF. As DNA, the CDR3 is TGTGCCAGCAGCTTGGCAGGGTTGGCGGAGACCCAGTACTTC.

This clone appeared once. This chain's CDR3 is CASSYVPGLNEKLFF. The CDR3 bases are TGTGCCAGCAGCTACGTCCCAGGGTTAAATGAAAAACTGTTTTTT. V and J are TRBV7-9 and TRBJ1-4; a possible D gene is TRBD1 (5 bases). The ends were cut back, 4 bases at V and 5 bases at J, with 14 bases in the middle. The CDR3 spans 15 residues. Germline CDR1 SEHNR, CDR2 FQNEAQ (reference sequence).

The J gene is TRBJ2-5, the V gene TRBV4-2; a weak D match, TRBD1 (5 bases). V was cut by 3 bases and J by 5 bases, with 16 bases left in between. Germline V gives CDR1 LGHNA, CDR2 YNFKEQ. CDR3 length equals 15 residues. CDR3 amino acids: CASSQTPYGAETQYF. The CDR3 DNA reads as TGTGCCAGCAGCCAGACCCCATATGGGGCGGAGACCCAGTACTTC.

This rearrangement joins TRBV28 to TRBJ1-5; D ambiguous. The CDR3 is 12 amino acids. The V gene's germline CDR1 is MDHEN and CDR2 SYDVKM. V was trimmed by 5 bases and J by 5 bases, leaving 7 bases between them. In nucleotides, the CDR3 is TGTGCCAGCAGTCCACCGGATCAGCCCCAGCATTTT. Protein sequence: CASSPPDQPQHF.

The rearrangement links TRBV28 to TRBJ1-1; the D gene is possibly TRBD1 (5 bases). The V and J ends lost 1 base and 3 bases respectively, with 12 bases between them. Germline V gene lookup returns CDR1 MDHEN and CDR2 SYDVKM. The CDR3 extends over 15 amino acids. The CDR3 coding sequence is TGTGCCAGCAGTTTATCTCCCGGGGGAGACACTGAAGCTTTCTTT. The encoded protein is CASSLSPGGDTEAFF.

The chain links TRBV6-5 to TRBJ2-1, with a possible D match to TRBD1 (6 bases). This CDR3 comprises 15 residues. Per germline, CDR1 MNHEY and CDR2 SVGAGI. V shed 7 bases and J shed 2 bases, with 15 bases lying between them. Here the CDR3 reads CASTDAGATYNEQFF. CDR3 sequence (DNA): TGTGCCAGCACGGACGCAGGGGCCACCTACAATGAGCAGTTCTTC.

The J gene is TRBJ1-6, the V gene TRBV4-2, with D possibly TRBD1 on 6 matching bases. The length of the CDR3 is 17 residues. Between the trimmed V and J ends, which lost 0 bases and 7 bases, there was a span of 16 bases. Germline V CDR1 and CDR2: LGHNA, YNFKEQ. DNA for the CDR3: TGTGCCAGCAGCCAAGAGATCAGGGGAAGCGCGAATTCACCCCTCCACTTT. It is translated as CASSQEIRGSANSPLHF.